The 25 T cell receptor beta chains below come from one sample, sequenced in a study of blood T cell repertoires in COVID-19. The assay was immunoSEQ multiplex PCR, and TCRdb's table has in-frame clones only and misses some. The table includes some 93,000 clones, approximately 86% detected once. Sequencing input: peripheral blood. These receptors were taken from a man between 45 and 60 years old with acute or convalescent COVID-19.

Remarks on this clone: Relative to the germline gene, one junction end is altered; a read error may explain this. V gene TRBV6-4 combines with J gene TRBJ1-1; D remains unclear. This CDR3 has 12 residues. Germline V gene sequence: CDR1 MRHNA, CDR2 SNTAGT. DNA for the CDR3: TGTGCCAGCAGTGACCGTGGTCGGGAGTTGATCTTT. Translating it yields CASSDRGRELIF.

This clone appeared a few times. J is TRBJ1-4 and V is TRBV12-5, with D unclear. Trimming took off 1 base at V and 5 bases at J, with 14 bases between the two ends. The CDR3 spans 16 residues. Per germline, CDR1 LGHNT and CDR2 FRNRAP. CDR3 residues: CASGLEPGLINEKLFF. Here the CDR3 DNA reads TGTGCTAGTGGTTTGGAGCCGGGTCTAATAAATGAAAAACTGTTTTTT.

J is TRBJ2-1 and V is TRBV7-2, with TRBD2 matching over 14 bases. Germline CDR1 and CDR2: SGHTA and FQGNSA. V shed 4 bases, J shed 7 bases, and the junction held 9 bases outside the gene matches. The CDR3 covers 17 residues. CDR3: CASSSHATSGRVNEQFF. The DNA for the CDR3 is TGTGCCAGCAGCTCCCACGCGACTAGCGGGAGGGTGAATGAGCAGTTCTTC.

In this sample, this clone turned up once. The V gene is TRBV4-1, the J gene TRBJ2-2, with D unresolved. Trimming removed 5 bases at V and 6 bases at J, with 16 bases between. Germline V gene data show CDR1 as MGHRA and CDR2 as YSYEKL. The CDR3 length is 15 residues. DNA of the CDR3: TGCGCCAGCAGCGTCTCCGGCGCCGAGGCCGGGGAGCTGTTTTTT. It specifies CASSVSGAEAGELFF.

This chain uses TRBV5-8 with TRBJ1-1; TRBD1 might be the D (5 bases). The V and J ends lost 4 bases and 1 base respectively, with 11 bases between them. Germline V gene sequence: CDR1 SGHTS, CDR2 YDEGEE. The CDR3 length is 14 residues. The CDR3 sequence is CASSPGLKNTEAFF. CDR3 coding DNA: TGTGCCAGCAGCCCGGGACTGAAGAACACTGAAGCTTTCTTT.

This clone was seen more than once but under ten times. The chain combines TRBV5-3 with TRBJ2-7; no clear D gene. TRBV5-3 is known as an ORF, though its function is uncertain. V was cut by 5 bases and J by 2 bases, with 8 bases left in between. The CDR3 covers 12 residues. CDR3 DNA: TGTGCCAGAAGTTTTAATCCCTACGAGCAGTACTTC. Translating it yields CARSFNPYEQYF.

This clone was picked up a small number of times. The V and J genes are TRBV18 and TRBJ1-2, with D perhaps TRBD1 (6 bases). Germline V gives CDR1 KGHSH, CDR2 LQKENI. Trimming took off 6 bases at V and 7 bases at J, with 15 bases between the two ends. The CDR3 sequence is 13 residues long. CDR3 protein: CASSRTGMGGYTF. DNA for the CDR3: TGTGCCAGCTCGCGTACAGGGATGGGTGGCTACACCTTC.

The chain uses TRBV27 and TRBJ2-3; 10 positions match TRBD2. This CDR3 has 14 amino acids. With V trimmed by 5 bases and J by 5 bases, 4 bases remained unmatched. Germline values: CDR1 MNHEY, CDR2 SMNVEV (reference sequence). The CDR3 loop reads CASSILAGVDTQYF. In nucleotides, the CDR3 is TGTGCCAGCAGTATCCTAGCGGGAGTAGATACGCAGTATTTT.

The chain has TRBV3-1 (or the pseudogene TRBV3-2) and TRBJ2-7; D is possibly TRBD2 (5 bases). The CDR3 totals 14 residues. The V gene's germline CDR1 is LGHDT and CDR2 YNNKEL (reference sequence). V dropped 1 base and J dropped 0 bases, with 7 bases sitting between them. CDR3 nucleotide sequence: TGTGCCAGCAGCCAAGCGGGAAGCTCCTACGAGCAGTACTTC. As protein: CASSQAGSSYEQYF.

The V gene is TRBV24-1, the J gene TRBJ2-1; 7 nucleotides match TRBD2. V shed 4 bases and J 14 bases; nucleotides not matched to a gene: 10. This CDR3 has 13 residues. The germline CDR1 and CDR2 sequences are KGHDR and SFDVKD. As DNA, the CDR3 is TGTGCCACCAGTGACCCAGAATCGGCGGGAGAGTTCTTC. Amino acid sequence: CATSDPESAGEFF.

The gene calls are TRBV7-6 and TRBJ2-1; the D gene is possibly TRBD2 (6 bases). V was trimmed by 5 bases and J by 1 base, leaving 15 bases between them. In germline, CDR1 is SGHVS, CDR2 FNYEAQ. The CDR3 is 16 amino acids. CDR3 bases: TGTGCCAGCAGCCCTACCGGGAGACAGTCCTACAATGAGCAGTTCTTC. This encodes CASSPTGRQSYNEQFF.

The chain uses TRBV6-6 and TRBJ1-2; unclear D gene. CDR3 length equals 13 residues. CDR1 is MNHNY, CDR2 SVGAGI, per germline (reference sequence). V gave up 8 bases and J gave up 4 bases, with 14 bases separating them. The CDR3 bases are TGTGCCAGCTCCCGCGAGGTTGGCTATGGCTACACCTTC. Residues: CASSREVGYGYTF.

V is TRBV2 and J is TRBJ2-2, with 8 bases aligning to TRBD1. The CDR3 has 16 amino acids. Germline CDR1 SNHLY, CDR2 FYNNEI. Trimming cost V 3 bases and J 0 bases; bases outside gene matches: 3. The CDR3 region is CASSDQQGANTGELFF. CDR3 sequence (DNA): TGTGCCAGCAGTGATCAACAGGGGGCGAACACCGGGGAGCTGTTTTTT.

The chain uses TRBV15 and TRBJ2-7; tentative D call: TRBD1 (5 bases). The CDR3 runs to 16 residues. V dropped 2 bases and J dropped 2 bases, with 16 bases sitting between them. Germline V gene lookup returns CDR1 LNHNV and CDR2 YYDKDF (reference sequence). CDR3 nucleotide sequence: TGTGCCACCAGCAGATCTAAGGACACCTACGCCTACGAGCAGTACTTC. Amino acid sequence: CATSRSKDTYAYEQYF.

The sample holds a few counts of this clone. This chain uses TRBV5-6 with TRBJ2-2; possibly TRBD2 for D (6 bases). Germline V gene sequence: CDR1 SGHDT, CDR2 YYEEEE. V lost 2 bases and J 7 bases, leaving 15 bases between the germline ends. CDR3 size: 15 residues. The CDR3 loop is CASSFPGEGNGELFF. CDR3 DNA: TGTGCCAGCAGCTTTCCGGGAGAAGGAAACGGGGAGCTGTTTTTT.

V usage is TRBV18 and J usage is TRBJ1-3, with D unresolved. V gave up 2 bases and J gave up 0 bases, with 8 bases separating them. CDR1 is KGHSH and CDR2 is LQKENI in the germline V gene. The length of the CDR3 is 15 residues. The CDR3 loop is CASSPGRSSGNTIYF. The CDR3, as DNA: TGTGCCAGCTCACCAGGGAGAAGCTCTGGAAACACCATATATTTT. The full variable domain, in which reference TRBV18 and TRBJ1-3 provide the parts outside the CDR3, is NAGVMQNPRHLVRRRGQEARLRCSPMKGHSHVYWYRQLPEEGLKFMVYLQKENIIDESGMPKERFSAEFPKEGPSILRIQQVVRGDSAAYFCASSPGRSSGNTIYFGEGSWLTVV.

This clone was seen just once. The J gene is TRBJ1-1, the V gene TRBV2; a possible D gene is TRBD1 (5 bases). The germline V gene has CDR1 SNHLY and CDR2 FYNNEI. Trimming left V 10 bases short and J 7 bases short, with 19 bases between. The CDR3 length is 13 residues. DNA of the CDR3: TGTGCCACCCGGCCCTGGGAAAGGGGTGAAGCTTTCTTT. As protein: CATRPWERGEAFF. Supplemented by reference TRBV2 and TRBJ1-1, the full variable domain reads EPEVTQTPSHQVTQMGQEVILRCVPISNHLYFYWYRQILGQKVEFLVSFYNNEISEKSEIFDDQFSVERPDGSNFTLKIRSTKLEDSAMYFCATRPWERGEAFFGQGTRLTVV.

J is TRBJ1-1 and V is TRBV5-4; D unresolved. The CDR3 has 13 amino acids. Between the trimmed V and J ends, which lost 4 bases and 5 bases, there was a span of 12 bases. Germline V lookup: CDR1 SGHNT, CDR2 YYREEE (reference sequence). CDR3 bases: TGTGCCAGCAGCCCGAACCTGAGGACTGAAGCTTTCTTT. Protein: CASSPNLRTEAFF.

The chain uses TRBV5-1 and TRBJ2-1, with 9 bases lining up with TRBD2. This CDR3 has 18 amino acids. CDR1 and CDR2 from the germline V gene are SGHRS and YFSETQ. V was clipped by 0 bases and J by 6 bases; unmatched bases: 13. CDR3 coding DNA: TGCGCCAGCAGCTTGGCCGCCCTAGCGGGATTGGGGCTCAATGAGCAGTTCTTC. The encoded protein is CASSLAALAGLGLNEQFF.

The chain joins TRBV3-1 (or the pseudogene TRBV3-2) to TRBJ2-7, with TRBD2 matching 11 bases. Germline V gene data show CDR1 as LGHDT and CDR2 as YNNKEL (reference sequence). J lost 6 bases, V lost 4 bases, and 5 bases had no gene match. This CDR3 contains 14 residues. The CDR3 DNA sequence: TGTGCCAGCAGCCGCCTAGCGGGAGGAGGCGAGCAGTACTTC. It is translated as CASSRLAGGGEQYF.

The chain recombines TRBV19 with TRBJ2-1; TRBD2 aligns across 8 bases. The trim removed 2 bases at V and 3 bases at J, leaving 9 bases unmatched. The CDR3 sequence is 17 residues long. From germline, CDR1 is LNHDA and CDR2 SQIVND (reference sequence). CDR3 bases: TGTGCCAGTAGTATAAAATCTTTAGCGGGAAGCTACAATGAGCAGTTCTTC. This translates into CASSIKSLAGSYNEQFF.

V usage is TRBV2 and J usage is TRBJ2-3, with TRBD2 matching 7 bases. The junction had 15 bases not matched to a gene; V was cut back by 4 bases and J by 2 bases. Germline CDR1 is SNHLY and CDR2 is FYNNEI. The CDR3 extends over 18 amino acids. CDR3 sequence reads: CASSVAGRGGSPTDTQYF. The CDR3 DNA follows: TGTGCCAGCAGTGTGGCGGGCCGTGGCGGGAGCCCCACAGATACGCAGTATTTT.

V and J are TRBV2 and TRBJ2-7, with unresolved D. The CDR3 length is 12 residues. The V and J ends lost 6 bases and 4 bases respectively, with 10 bases between them. Per the germline V gene, CDR1 is SNHLY and CDR2 is FYNNEI. The CDR3 DNA reads TGTGCCAGCAGGGGCCTCAGTTACGAGCAGTACTTC. This encodes CASRGLSYEQYF.

The chain combines TRBV5-8 with TRBJ1-5; D call uncertain. This CDR3 spans 15 amino acids. Germline lookup yields CDR1 SGHTS and CDR2 YDEGEE. V lost 1 base and J lost 5, with 13 bases in between. In DNA form, the CDR3 reads TGTGCCAGCAGCTTGAAACAGCGGACCGATCAGCCCCAGCATTTT. This gives the protein CASSLKQRTDQPQHF.

The V call is TRBV19, the J call TRBJ1-5, with a tentative D call TRBD1 (6 bases). The CDR3 runs to 15 residues. The germline V gene encodes CDR1 LNHDA and CDR2 SQIVND (reference sequence). Trimming removed 5 bases from V and 0 bases from J, with 11 bases in between. CDR3: CASSETGFSNQPQHF. The CDR3 nucleotides read TGTGCCAGTAGTGAAACAGGGTTTAGCAATCAGCCCCAGCATTTT.